The clone carrying this T cell receptor (beta chain) was observed at least ten times. The antigen remains unidentified. A single record per CDR3 protein comes from TCRdb applying MiXCR to the 5' RACE reads. Of fewer than 65,000 distinct CDR3 sequences in the sample, just under 30% are singletons; the top ten hold 2% to 2.5%. The CDR3 covers 16 residues. Germline values: CDR1 SGHTA, CDR2 FQGTGA. V lost 5 bases, J lost 1 base, and 7 bases stayed unmatched. Overall study results and limits: The larger cohort examined one V-J beta rearrangement, not whole repertoires.

The TCR comes from a female donor with breast cancer. The chain combines TRBV7-3 with TRBJ2-2; 7 positions match TRBD1. The sequencing input was tumor-infiltrating naive CD4+ T cells sorted from the breast tumor. Subset indicated: naive CD4+ T cells, CD4+CD45RA+CD25-. In nucleotides, the CDR3 is TGTGCCAGCAGCCCCCGGACAGGACTGAACACCGGGGAGCTGTTTTTT. This sequence encodes CASSPRTGLNTGELFF.